This T cell receptor (beta chain) was found in a study of shared clonotypes between healthy human individuals. Study-wide context: The donor group consisted of a couple of women and three men, aged 18 to 49.

CDR3 length equals 17 residues. Trimming took 3 bases from V and 5 from J, leaving 19 bases between them. Germline values: CDR1 LGHNA, CDR2 YSLEER. Generated by immunoSEQ multiplex PCR, the TCRdb table keeps only in-frame clones and is missing some. The profile covers under 1,900,000 clones, with approximately 98.5% appearing a single time and 0.3% to 0.45% taken by the ten largest. A word on this clone: Its antigen is still unknown.

Study results and caveats: The study found lower generation probabilities in non-shared clonotypes than in those shared by all four donors.

The source is a man aged 25-45 years in good health. The specimen sequenced was naive CD4+ T cells sorted from blood. Documented subset: CD45RA+ positively selected. The rearrangement joins TRBV4-3 to TRBJ1-4; TRBD1 might be the D (5 bases). DNA of the CDR3: TGCGCCAGCAGCCAGAAGAGATTCGGGGCCATCAATGAAAAACTGTTTTTT. This translates into CASSQKRFGAINEKLFF.